The next 15 T cell receptor beta chains were all read from a single sample in a study of T-cell reconstitution after alpha-beta-depleted transplantation in children. Unique molecular identifiers were used to barcode this TCRbeta library. Via MiXCR, TCRdb re-called the PCR reads, giving one row per CDR3 protein. Of roughly 610,000 distinct CDR3 sequences listed, roughly 10% were seen once; the top ten hold less than 5%. The source was PBMCs from the stem cell graft donor, collected from the stem cell graft. All receptors come from a human donor who donated a stem cell graft to a child with acute myeloid leukemia.

The rearrangement uses TRBV6-5 and TRBJ2-7; 8 positions agree with TRBD1. Germline lookup yields CDR1 MNHEY and CDR2 SVGAGI. The V and J ends lost 7 bases and 3 bases, in that order; junction bases with no gene match: 8. The CDR3 totals 14 residues. The CDR3 region is CASTSTGVNYEQYF. CDR3 coding DNA: TGTGCCAGCACTTCGACAGGGGTAAACTACGAGCAGTACTTC.

The V and J genes are TRBV11-1 and TRBJ2-1; 12 positions agree with TRBD2. V trimming: 5 bases; J trimming: 1 base; junction bases outside the gene matches: 12. Germline CDR1 SGHAT, CDR2 FQDESV (reference sequence). CDR3 size: 19 residues. The CDR3 coding sequence is TGTGCCAGCAGCATTATATCCGGGACTAGCGGGTCGTCCTACAATGAGCAGTTCTTC. Residues: CASSIISGTSGSSYNEQFF.

This clonotype was counted once. A read error may be the cause here, since a much bigger clone is one base away. V is TRBV25-1 and J is TRBJ1-1, with no clear D. CDR1 and CDR2 (germline): MGHDK, SYGVNS. This CDR3 spans 14 amino acids. The CDR3 nucleotides are TGTGTCAGCACGGATCCCTCCCAATTAGTTCCGGCTTTCTTT. Residues: CVSTDPSQLVPAFF.

This clonotype was picked up a small number of times. The rearrangement joins TRBV11-2 to TRBJ2-1, with 7 positions matching TRBD2. This CDR3 spans 16 amino acids. Trimming at V came to 1 base and at J to 8 bases, leaving 11 bases not matched to a gene. Germline values: CDR1 SGHAT, CDR2 FQNNGV. The CDR3 loop is CASSLVGGRVNDEQFF. For the CDR3, the DNA is TGTGCCAGCAGCTTAGTCGGCGGGAGAGTGAATGATGAGCAGTTCTTC. Complete variable domain (other parts from reference TRBV11-2 and TRBJ2-1): EAGVAQSPRYKIIEKRQSVAFWCNPISGHATLYWYQQILGQGPKLLIQFQNNGVVDDSQLPKDRFSAERLKGVDSTLKIQPAKLEDSAVYLCASSLVGGRVNDEQFFGPGTRLTVL.

This clonotype occurred a few times. CDR3 DNA sequence: TGTGCCAGCTCACCTACGCAGAATGAAAAACTGTTTTTT. Its translation is CASSPTQNEKLFF. The gene calls are TRBV18 and TRBJ1-4; D is unresolved. Trimming stripped 3 bases from V and 5 bases from J, with 7 bases between. Germline V CDR1 and CDR2: KGHSH, LQKENI. This CDR3 contains 13 residues.

The chain combines TRBV4-3 with TRBJ2-7; TRBD2 might be the D (6 bases). The germline gives CDR1 LGHNA, CDR2 YSLEER. Trimming stripped 3 bases from V and 6 bases from J, with 15 bases between. The CDR3 loop spans 14 amino acids. The CDR3 region is CASSHGRRASEQYF. CDR3 DNA: TGCGCCAGCAGCCATGGGAGGCGGGCCTCCGAGCAGTACTTC.

This clonotype was observed a few times. The chain recombines TRBV12-3 or TRBV12-4 with TRBJ1-2; D not resolved. Trimming left V 2 bases short and J 5 bases short, with 15 bases between. This CDR3 is built from 15 residues. CDR3 in DNA: TGTGCCAGCAGTTTAACTCAGACTGTATTGTATGGCTACACCTTC. This encodes CASSLTQTVLYGYTF.

This clonotype came up a few times. The chain employs TRBV9 and TRBJ2-2, with D hard to call. The germline V gene encodes CDR1 SGDLS and CDR2 YYNGEE. The CDR3 extends over 14 amino acids. With 3 bases removed from V and 3 bases from J, the gap between germline ends came to 9 bases. The CDR3 DNA follows: TGTGCCAGCAGCGGAAGGCTGGACACCGGGGAGCTGTTTTTT. Translation: CASSGRLDTGELFF.

In this sample, this clonotype turned up a few times. The rearrangement joins TRBV5-6 to TRBJ2-1; D possibly uses TRBD1 or TRBD2 (6 bases each). Germline CDR1 SGHDT, CDR2 YYEEEE. The CDR3 contains 15 residues. The germline V and J ends were trimmed by 4 bases and 7 bases, with 18 bases remaining between them. CDR3 protein: CASSPGWGAWNEQFF. In DNA, the CDR3 is TGTGCCAGCAGCCCAGGGTGGGGGGCTTGGAATGAGCAGTTCTTC.

This clonotype was recorded many times. V is TRBV28 and J is TRBJ2-5; weak D call: TRBD2 (5 bases). Trimming left V 1 base short and J 2 bases short, with 11 bases between. The CDR3 totals 15 residues. CDR1 MDHEN and CDR2 SYDVKM come from the germline V gene. The CDR3 coding sequence is TGTGCCAGCAGTTTATCAGCGGCTGGACAAGAGACCCAGTACTTC. Translated, it gives CASSLSAAGQETQYF.

This clonotype came up many times. CDR3 nucleotides: TGCAGCGTGGTGCCTAGCGGGAGAATGAATGAGCAGTTCTTC. Amino acid sequence: CSVVPSGRMNEQFF. The genes are TRBV29-1 and TRBJ2-1; 10 nucleotides align to TRBD2. The CDR3 totals 14 residues. Germline V gene sequence: CDR1 SQVTM, CDR2 ANQGSEA. The V segment lost 6 bases and the J segment 7 bases; nucleotides outside the gene matches: 9.

This clonotype was detected only a few times. V is TRBV28 and J is TRBJ2-5; D is perhaps TRBD1 or TRBD2 (5 bases each). CDR1 is MDHEN and CDR2 is SYDVKM in the germline V gene. Trimming removed 2 bases from V and 2 bases from J, with 12 bases in between. The CDR3 length is 15 residues. The CDR3 loop reads CASSLPGTVQETQYF. CDR3 coding DNA: TGTGCCAGCAGTTTACCCGGGACGGTACAAGAGACCCAGTACTTC.

This clonotype showed up just a few times. This rearrangement joins TRBV7-3 to TRBJ2-1, with 10 bases lining up with TRBD1. V shed 4 bases, J shed 6 bases, and the junction held 6 bases outside the gene matches. The CDR3 covers 15 residues. CDR1 is SGHTA, CDR2 FQGTGA, per germline. The CDR3 region has the DNA TGTGCCAGCAGCTCGCCGGACAGGGGGGTCAATGAGCAGTTCTTC. It translates to CASSSPDRGVNEQFF.

About this clonotype itself: No conserved phenylalanine or tryptophan is present at the end of the CDR3, so a read error is the likely explanation. The chain recombines TRBV5-5 with TRBJ2-3, with 9 bases lining up with TRBD2. This CDR3 contains 14 residues. CDR1 is SGHKS, CDR2 YYEKEE, per germline (reference sequence). Losses at the gene ends were 5 bases for V and 5 bases for J; bases not matched to a gene: 6. The DNA of the CDR3 is TGTGCCAGCAGAGTAGGACTAGCGCAAGATACGCAGTATTGT. Translated, it gives CASRVGLAQDTQYC.

This clonotype was counted at least ten times. This rearrangement joins TRBV12-3 or TRBV12-4 to TRBJ2-3, with D unresolved. With 1 base removed from V and 2 bases from J, the gap between germline ends came to 10 bases. The CDR3 loop spans 15 amino acids. The CDR3 region has the DNA TGTGCCAGCAGTTTAGTAGTCGGCGTCACAGATACGCAGTATTTT. It specifies CASSLVVGVTDTQYF.